The entry below gives a single TCR beta chain sequence along with its context. TCRdb's copy holds only in-frame clones and misses some; the assay was immunoSEQ multiplex PCR. The table includes around 260,000 clones, approximately 85% detected once. These data come from a study of blood T cell repertoires in COVID-19. V was shortened by 6 bases and J by 1 base, with 10 bases between the two germline ends. Germline values: CDR1 SGDLS, CDR2 YYNGEE. The length of the CDR3 is 13 residues. This rearrangement joins TRBV9 to TRBJ1-1; D gene uncertain. The receptor's source is a human donor with COVID-19, enrolled during active disease. The donor label of this sample is uncertain. Sequences were obtained from peripheral blood. CDR3 in amino acids: CASNRVTNTEAFF. The DNA for the CDR3 is TGTGCCAGCAACCGAGTAACGAACACTGAAGCTTTCTTT.